This TCR beta chain was identified during a study of shared clonotypes between healthy human individuals (dated by TCRdb to 2019 to 2021). Context from the whole study: The cohort included three men and a couple of women between 18 and 49 years of age. For each donor, CD4 naive and CD4 memory were each given three plates, CD8 naive was given two plates, and CD8 memory was given one plate. To estimate repertoire size and how much clonotypes are shared between individuals, the study performed deep sequencing of blood TCR repertoires from about 5 healthy adults. Each donor's leukapheresis produced roughly between about 0.8 and 8.9 billion PBMCs. To increase sequencing depth and limit assay-specific biases, TCR repertoire library preparation and sequencing were carried out by different laboratories using diverse techniques. Points the paper makes about the study in general: Rarefaction of sorted-subset datasets indicated incomplete sequencing despite the large sequencing depth. The small number of donors limited the genetic and exposure-history diversity represented. Naive subsets generally had larger estimated clonotype richness than memory subsets. Compared with non-shared clonotypes, clonotypes shared by all four sorted-subset donors had higher generation probabilities. Sampling was limited to blood, and TCR repertoires in tissue likely differ from TCR repertoires in blood. Pairwise subsampling led to the expectation that sequencing depth would affect the degree of clonotype sharing among donors. When four donors were compared, the shared fraction of clonotypes was around 5.1% for naive CD4, roughly 3.3% for naive CD8, 2.3% for memory CD4, and 0.4% for memory CD8.

Taken from the germline V gene, the CDR1 and CDR2 loops are MGHRA and YSYEKL. The CDR3 goes from the cysteine to the phenylalanine over 14 residues. Left in the record is the CDR3 DNA by itself, 42 bases read in frame from the first base. The V end loses 0 bases and the J end loses 9 bases, and a stretch of 13 bases separates them. Healthy HIV-negative adults with no recently reported acute infections or vaccinations were included as donors. Every donor was a Caucasian adult living in Nashville, Tennessee, USA. CD4+ T cells were enriched by magnetic negative selection, after which naive cells were positively selected on CD45RA and the negative fraction was taken as the memory subset. Blood was collected by leukapheresis, and PBMCs were isolated by Ficoll-Histopaque density gradient centrifugation and then cryopreserved in liquid nitrogen vapor phase. Analytical flow cytometry was used to check the purity and quantity of every magnetically sorted T cell population. Each sorted fraction had its genomic DNA isolated and then quantified by UV absorbance on a Nanodrop 2000c.

Using the deep immunoSEQ assay, TCR CDR3 regions were amplified from genomic DNA by multiplex PCR. For each cell subset, the extracted genomic DNA was distributed evenly across all wells of several immunoSEQ 96-well plates, and each plate served as one replicate. Each replicate PCR for sorted subsets received about 220 ng genomic DNA, equal to about 30,000 T cell genomes. The purified libraries were quantified using a Qubit 3.0 fluorometer, sized with a Bioanalyzer 2100, and then quantified again using the KAPA Library Quantification kit. Every immunoSEQ 96-well plate was sequenced on a dedicated single-read 150-cycle Illumina NextSeq 550 flow cell. Per the original workflow: Because the immunoSEQ output included only junctional sequences and no quality scores, the filtering could not be the same as the filtering used for full-length reads. Sequences were annotated with PyIR, a Python wrapper for IgBLAST v1.9, using IMGT germline references to assign V/J genes and CDR3. Reads were filtered out if the reads had weak V/J assignments (E-value above 1e-6), no CDR3, stop codons, out-of-frame junctions, or ambiguous translated residues. A V3J clonotype was defined by an identical inferred V gene, J gene, and CDR3 amino acid sequence. To compute the percentage overlap between repertoires, the number of shared unique clonotypes was divided by the size of the smaller repertoire. RTK rarefaction, the Chao1 estimator, and Recon v2.1 estimates of unobserved clonotypes were used to assess repertoire richness. For all TCRbeta clonotypes obtained by the gDNA method from a handful of donors, generation probabilities were computed with OLGA. TCRdb re-hosts the immuneACCESS table, in-frame sequences only. Its copies lack some clones; in the studies checked, an unresolved V gene accounts for under half of them, and the cause for the rest is not known. V and J calls and clone size are as listed in that table; D and trimming were resolved from the DNA. This sample is represented by over 850,000 clones; 70% to 80% of them were singletons. The ten biggest clones cover more than 0.45% of the sample.

A remark on this clone: This clone's antigen is unknown. Base quality data are lacking; no much larger clone is found one base away.

The receptor comes from a man between 18 and 29 years old in good health. Some clones in this sample may be carry-over from other donors' samples. Sample: memory CD4+ T cells from PBMCs. The cell subset or site label on this specimen signifies: CD45RA-negative fraction. Here the chain combines TRBV4-1 and TRBJ2-3, with a tentative D call of TRBD1 or TRBD2, each matching 6 bases. The CDR3 is CASSQELQGGTQYF. The nucleotides are TGCGCCAGCAGCCAAGAATTACAGGGAGGAACGCAGTATTTT.